The 22 T cell receptor beta chains given below trace back to one sample, sequenced in a study of cytomegalovirus exposure and HLA in healthy donors. The study ran its PCR with 60 Vbeta and 13 Jbeta primers. The data were produced by immunoSEQ multiplex PCR, yet TCRdb's version contains in-frame clones alone and is incomplete. The sample comprises 150,000 to 200,000 clones, about 86% of which are singletons, and over 2% rests with the top ten. The sequencing input was PBMCs. Source of these receptors: a woman under 40 in good health and CMV-seronegative.

The gene calls are TRBV13 and TRBJ2-4, with TRBD1 matching 7 bases. The CDR3 spans 15 residues. Germline CDR1 and CDR2: PRHDT and FYEKMQ (reference sequence). Trimming at V came to 4 bases and at J to 6 bases, leaving 9 bases not matched to a gene. This CDR3 is CASSSLTGSINIQYF. The CDR3, as DNA: TGTGCCAGCAGCTCCCTGACAGGGAGTATAAACATTCAGTACTTC.

This clone was observed a handful of times. The chain joins TRBV5-4 to TRBJ2-7; TRBD1 aligns across 12 bases. The V and J ends lost 3 bases and 3 bases, in that order; junction bases with no gene match: 4. The CDR3 totals 15 residues. The germline V gene has CDR1 SGHNT and CDR2 YYREEE (reference sequence). The CDR3 DNA reads TGTGCCAGCAGCTCGGGACAGGGGGCAGTCTACGAGCAGTACTTC. Encoded protein: CASSSGQGAVYEQYF.

This rearrangement joins TRBV28 to TRBJ2-5, with D tentatively TRBD2 (6 bases). This CDR3 has 16 amino acids. Trimming left V 6 bases short and J 5 bases short, with 22 bases between. From germline, CDR1 is MDHEN and CDR2 SYDVKM. CDR3 residues: CASSLRAGRTGETQYF. In DNA form, the CDR3 reads TGTGCCAGCAGCCTTAGGGCGGGAAGGACGGGGGAGACCCAGTACTTC.

The genes are TRBV6-5 and TRBJ2-1; D might be TRBD1 (5 bases). V was cut by 6 bases and J by 7 bases, with 16 bases left in between. This CDR3 has 14 amino acids. Germline V CDR1 and CDR2: MNHEY, SVGAGI. The CDR3 region is CASSRTRRYNEQFF. The CDR3 bases are TGTGCCAGCAGCCGGACACGCCGGTATAATGAGCAGTTCTTC.

The chain combines TRBV28 with TRBJ1-5; 7 positions agree with TRBD1. V shed 5 bases and J 6 bases; nucleotides not matched to a gene: 4. CDR3 length: 13 amino acids. CDR1 and CDR2 (germline): MDHEN, SYDVKM. The CDR3 spells CASSPTGVQPQHF. CDR3 bases: TGTGCCAGCAGTCCCACAGGGGTTCAGCCCCAGCATTTT.

The chain links TRBV11-2 to TRBJ2-2, with 9 bases fitting TRBD1. This CDR3 has 14 amino acids. V shed 6 bases and J 2 bases; nucleotides not matched to a gene: 1. Germline V CDR1 and CDR2: SGHAT, FQNNGV. The CDR3 DNA reads as TGTGCCAGCAGACAGGGGGCAAACACCGGGGAGCTGTTTTTT. Its protein is CASRQGANTGELFF.

The chain is built from TRBV6-1 and TRBJ1-1; tentative D call: TRBD1 (6 bases). V lost 2 bases and J 2 bases, leaving 21 bases between the germline ends. The CDR3 loop spans 18 amino acids. The V gene's germline CDR1 is MNHNS and CDR2 SASEGT. This CDR3 is CASSEWLQGGGGNTEAFF. In nucleotides, the CDR3 is TGTGCCAGCAGTGAATGGTTACAGGGAGGGGGAGGAAACACTGAAGCTTTCTTT.

The V call is TRBV7-2, the J call TRBJ2-5; 14 bases align to TRBD2. V lost 5 bases and J lost 5; bases outside the gene matches: 10. CDR1 is SGHTA and CDR2 is FQGNSA in the germline V gene. The CDR3 is 17 amino acids. This CDR3 is CASSGGTSGGLGETQYF. In DNA form, the CDR3 reads TGTGCCAGCAGCGGAGGGACTAGCGGGGGCCTCGGGGAGACCCAGTACTTC.

The gene calls are TRBV28 and TRBJ2-6; D gene unclear. Germline CDR1 and CDR2: MDHEN and SYDVKM. V lost 6 bases and J lost 1, with 10 bases in between. The CDR3 totals 15 residues. In DNA, the CDR3 is TGTGCCAGCAGGCAGACACTTTCTGGGGCCAACGTCCTGACTTTC. Translated: CASRQTLSGANVLTF. Full variable domain (remainder filled in from reference TRBV28 and TRBJ2-6): DVKVTQSSRYLVKRTGEKVFLECVQDMDHENMFWYRQDPGLGLRLIYFSYDVKMKEKGDIPEGYSVSREKKERFSLILESASTNQTSMYLCASRQTLSGANVLTFGAGSRLTVL.

CDR3 amino acids: CASSLDGQTYNEQFF. The CDR3 DNA follows: TGTGCCAGCAGCTTGGACGGACAGACGTACAATGAGCAGTTCTTC. The chain joins TRBV5-4 to TRBJ2-1, with D possibly TRBD1 on 6 matching bases. V shed 0 bases and J shed 4 bases, with 11 bases lying between them. Germline V gene sequence: CDR1 SGHNT, CDR2 YYREEE (reference sequence). The CDR3 has 15 amino acids.

This chain connects TRBV5-1 to TRBJ1-2, with D possibly being TRBD1 (6 bases). The CDR3 length is 13 residues. Trimming pared 3 bases from V and 4 bases from J, leaving 10 bases between. Germline CDR1 and CDR2: SGHRS and YFSETQ. CDR3 protein: CASSSGQSYGYTF. In DNA form, the CDR3 reads TGCGCCAGCAGCTCGGGACAATCCTATGGCTACACCTTC.

The chain recombines TRBV29-1 with TRBJ2-5; 10 nucleotides line up with TRBD1. The CDR3 sequence is 15 residues long. The V gene's germline CDR1 is SQVTM and CDR2 ANQGSEA. J lost 5 bases, V lost 4 bases, and 10 bases had no gene match. CDR3 in amino acids: CSVVGWTGGSETQYF. For the CDR3, the DNA is TGCAGCGTTGTCGGTTGGACAGGGGGATCGGAGACCCAGTACTTC.

The chain joins TRBV11-2 to TRBJ1-4; TRBD1 aligns across 7 bases. Trimming removed 0 bases from V and 3 bases from J; junction bases left unmatched: 16. CDR3 length: 20 residues. Germline values: CDR1 SGHAT, CDR2 FQNNGV. The CDR3 is CASSLDRRGRGGAANEKLFF. The CDR3, as DNA: TGTGCCAGCAGCTTAGACCGTAGGGGAAGAGGGGGCGCTGCTAATGAAAAACTGTTTTTT.

This clone turned up a few times. The chain links TRBV9 to TRBJ2-7; D might be TRBD1 (5 bases). The germline V gene has CDR1 SGDLS and CDR2 YYNGEE. CDR3 length: 15 amino acids. V lost 3 bases and J 4 bases, leaving 17 bases between the germline ends. The CDR3 spells CASSARGADPYEQYF. The CDR3 nucleotides read TGTGCCAGCAGCGCGCGTGGGGCCGACCCTTACGAGCAGTACTTC.

CDR3 nucleotides: TGTGCCAGCAGTGAGGTGGACAGGGAAAGCGGGGAGCTGTTTTTT. Protein sequence: CASSEVDRESGELFF. This rearrangement joins TRBV2 to TRBJ2-2; 8 bases fit TRBD1. V lost 3 bases to trimming and J lost 7 bases; unmatched junction nucleotides: 7. The CDR3 extends over 15 amino acids. The germline V gene encodes CDR1 SNHLY and CDR2 FYNNEI. Full variable domain (outside the CDR3, taken from reference TRBV2 and TRBJ2-2): EPEVTQTPSHQVTQMGQEVILRCVPISNHLYFYWYRQILGQKVEFLVSFYNNEISEKSEIFDDQFSVERPDGSNFTLKIRSTKLEDSAMYFCASSEVDRESGELFFGEGSRLTVL.

The CDR3 is CASSLIQGTADTQYF. CDR3 nucleotides: TGTGCCAGCAGTTTAATACAGGGTACTGCAGATACGCAGTATTTT. V is TRBV28 and J is TRBJ2-3; perhaps TRBD1 as D (6 bases). Per the germline V gene, CDR1 is MDHEN and CDR2 is SYDVKM. The CDR3 runs 15 residues. V was pared by 2 bases and J by 4 bases, with 13 bases between.

V is TRBV28 and J is TRBJ1-3; D gene ambiguous. The V gene lost 2 bases and the J gene lost 4 bases, with 6 bases spanning the gap. Per the germline V gene, CDR1 is MDHEN and CDR2 is SYDVKM. CDR3 length equals 13 residues. CDR3 protein: CASSLNPGNTIYF. In nucleotides, the CDR3 is TGTGCCAGCAGTTTAAATCCGGGAAACACCATATATTTT.

The chain combines TRBV7-9 with TRBJ2-3; 9 nucleotides line up with TRBD1. CDR3 size: 14 residues. Germline V gene data show CDR1 as SEHNR and CDR2 as FQNEAQ (reference sequence). With V trimmed by 4 bases and J by 10 bases, 9 bases remained unmatched. The CDR3, as DNA: TGTGCCAGCAGCTCCTATGCTGGGACAGGGTCGCAGTATTTT. Encoded protein: CASSSYAGTGSQYF.

V gene TRBV28 combines with J gene TRBJ1-4; 8 bases line up with TRBD1. CDR3 length: 15 amino acids. Germline CDR1 reads MDHEN; CDR2 reads SYDVKM. V dropped 6 bases and J dropped 8; count of bases not matched to a gene: 11. DNA for the CDR3: TGTGCCAGCAGAGTTTTCCAGGGGGCCGGGGAAAAACTGTTTTTT. Its translation: CASRVFQGAGEKLFF.

The chain employs TRBV20-1 and TRBJ2-3; D unclear. This CDR3 contains 11 residues. The germline V and J ends were trimmed by 3 bases and 4 bases, with 5 bases remaining between them. The germline gives CDR1 DFQATT, CDR2 SNEGSKA (reference sequence). The CDR3 is CSASVPDTQYF. Written as DNA, the CDR3 is TGCAGTGCTAGCGTCCCAGATACGCAGTATTTT.

The chain combines TRBV6-6 with TRBJ1-6; D unresolved. Trimming pared 0 bases from V and 9 bases from J, leaving 15 bases between. Germline V lookup: CDR1 MNHNY, CDR2 SVGAGI (reference sequence). The CDR3 extends over 16 amino acids. Here the CDR3 DNA reads TGTGCCAGCAGTTACTCCTCGTCTGACTTAGGTTCACCCCTCCACTTT. As protein: CASSYSSSDLGSPLHF.

The genes are TRBV18 and TRBJ2-3; 9 positions match TRBD2. This CDR3 is built from 18 residues. Germline CDR1 is KGHSH and CDR2 is LQKENI. With 1 base clipped from V and 2 bases from J, the junction kept 10 bases outside the gene matches. CDR3 coding DNA: TGTGCCAGCTCACCACTTCTTTATGAGCGGGGGGACACAGATACGCAGTATTTT. Amino acid sequence: CASSPLLYERGDTDTQYF.